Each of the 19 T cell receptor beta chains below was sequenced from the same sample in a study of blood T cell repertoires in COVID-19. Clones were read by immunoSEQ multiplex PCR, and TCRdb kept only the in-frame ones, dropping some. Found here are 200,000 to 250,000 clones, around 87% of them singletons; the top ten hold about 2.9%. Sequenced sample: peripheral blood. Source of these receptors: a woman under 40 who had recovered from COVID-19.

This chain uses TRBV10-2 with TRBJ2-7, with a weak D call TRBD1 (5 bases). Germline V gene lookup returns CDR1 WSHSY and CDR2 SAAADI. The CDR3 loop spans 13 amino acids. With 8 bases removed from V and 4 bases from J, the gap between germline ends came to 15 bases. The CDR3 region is CASASVTAYEQYF. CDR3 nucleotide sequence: TGCGCCAGCGCCTCAGTGACAGCATACGAGCAGTACTTC.

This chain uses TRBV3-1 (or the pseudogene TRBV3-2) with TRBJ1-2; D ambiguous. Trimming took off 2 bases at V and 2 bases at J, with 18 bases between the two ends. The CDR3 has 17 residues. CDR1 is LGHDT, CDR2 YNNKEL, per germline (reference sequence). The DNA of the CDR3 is TGTGCCAGCAGCCAAAACACACCCGGGATGCTAAACTATGGCTACACCTTC. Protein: CASSQNTPGMLNYGYTF.

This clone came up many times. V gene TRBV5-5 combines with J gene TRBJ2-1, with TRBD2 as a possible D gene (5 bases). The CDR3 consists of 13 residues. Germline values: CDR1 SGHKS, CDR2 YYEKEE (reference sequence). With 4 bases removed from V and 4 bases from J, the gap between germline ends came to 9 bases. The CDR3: CASSPDLYNEQFF. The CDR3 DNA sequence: TGTGCCAGCAGCCCGGACTTATACAATGAGCAGTTCTTC.

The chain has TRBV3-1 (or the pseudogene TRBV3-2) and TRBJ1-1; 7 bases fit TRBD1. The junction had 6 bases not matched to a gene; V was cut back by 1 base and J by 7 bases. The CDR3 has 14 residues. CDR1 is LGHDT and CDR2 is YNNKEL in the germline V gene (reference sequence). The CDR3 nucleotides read TGTGCCAGCAGCCAAGGACAGGGACTTGGTGAAGCTTTCTTT. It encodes CASSQGQGLGEAFF.

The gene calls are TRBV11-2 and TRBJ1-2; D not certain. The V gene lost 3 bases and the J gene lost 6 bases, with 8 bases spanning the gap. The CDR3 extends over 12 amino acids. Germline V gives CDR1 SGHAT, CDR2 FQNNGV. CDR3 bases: TGTGCCAGCAGCTTTGGCATTAATGGCTACACCTTC. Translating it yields CASSFGINGYTF.

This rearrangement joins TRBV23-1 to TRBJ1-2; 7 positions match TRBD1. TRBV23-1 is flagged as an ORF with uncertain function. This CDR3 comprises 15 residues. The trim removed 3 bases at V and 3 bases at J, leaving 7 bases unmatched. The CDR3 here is CASSQTGYEDYGYTF. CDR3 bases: TGCGCCAGCAGTCAGACAGGGTATGAGGACTATGGCTACACCTTC.

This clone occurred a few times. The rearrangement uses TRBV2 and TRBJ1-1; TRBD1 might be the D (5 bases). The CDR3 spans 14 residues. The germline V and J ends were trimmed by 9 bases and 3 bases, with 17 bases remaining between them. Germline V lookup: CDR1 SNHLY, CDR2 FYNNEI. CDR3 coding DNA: TGTGCCAGACCTGATGGGGGGTGGGACACTGAAGCTTTCTTT. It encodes CARPDGGWDTEAFF.

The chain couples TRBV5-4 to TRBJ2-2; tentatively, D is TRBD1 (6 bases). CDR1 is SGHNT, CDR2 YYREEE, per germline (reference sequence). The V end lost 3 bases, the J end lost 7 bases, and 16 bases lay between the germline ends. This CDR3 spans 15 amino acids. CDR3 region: CASSSKNTRGGELFF. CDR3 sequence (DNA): TGTGCCAGCAGCTCCAAAAATACCAGGGGCGGGGAGCTGTTTTTT.

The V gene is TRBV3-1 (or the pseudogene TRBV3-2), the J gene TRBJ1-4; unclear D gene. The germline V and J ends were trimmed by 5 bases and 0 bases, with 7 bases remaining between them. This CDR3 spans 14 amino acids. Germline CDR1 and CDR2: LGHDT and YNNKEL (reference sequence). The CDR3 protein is CASSETATNEKLFF. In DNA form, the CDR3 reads TGTGCCAGCAGCGAGACTGCAACTAATGAAAAACTGTTTTTT.

CDR3 coding DNA: TGTGCCAGCAGCAAGGACAGGATGAACACCGGGGAGCTGTTTTTT. It yields the protein CASSKDRMNTGELFF. This chain joins TRBV7-2 and TRBJ2-2, with 7 bases lining up with TRBD1. Looked up from germline, CDR1 is SGHTA and CDR2 is FQGNSA. This CDR3 has 15 amino acids. V dropped 5 bases and J dropped 1; count of bases not matched to a gene: 4.

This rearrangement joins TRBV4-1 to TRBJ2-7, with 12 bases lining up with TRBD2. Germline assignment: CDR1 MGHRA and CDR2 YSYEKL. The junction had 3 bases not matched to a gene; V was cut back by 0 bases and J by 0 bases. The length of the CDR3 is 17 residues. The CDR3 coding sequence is TGCGCCAGCAGCCAAGATCGACTAGCGGGGGCCTCCTACGAGCAGTACTTC. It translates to CASSQDRLAGASYEQYF.

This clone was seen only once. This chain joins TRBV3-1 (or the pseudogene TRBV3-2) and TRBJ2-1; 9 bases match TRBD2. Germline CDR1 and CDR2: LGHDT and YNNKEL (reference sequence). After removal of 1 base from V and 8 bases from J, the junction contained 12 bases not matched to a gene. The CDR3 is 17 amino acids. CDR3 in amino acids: CASSQVGRGGMIYEQFF. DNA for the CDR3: TGTGCCAGCAGCCAAGTCGGGCGGGGGGGTATGATCTATGAGCAGTTCTTC.

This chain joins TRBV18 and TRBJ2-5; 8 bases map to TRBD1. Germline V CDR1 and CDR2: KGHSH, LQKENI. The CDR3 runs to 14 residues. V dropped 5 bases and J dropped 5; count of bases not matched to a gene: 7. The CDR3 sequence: CASSSAGGWETQYF. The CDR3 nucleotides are TGTGCCAGCTCAAGCGCAGGGGGCTGGGAGACCCAGTACTTC.

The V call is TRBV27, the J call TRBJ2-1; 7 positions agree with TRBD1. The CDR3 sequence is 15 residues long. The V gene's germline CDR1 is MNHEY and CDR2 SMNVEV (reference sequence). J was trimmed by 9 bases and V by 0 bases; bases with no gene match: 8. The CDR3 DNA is TGTGCCAGCAGTTTATCGGTGACAGGGTTTGGTGAGCAGTTCTTC. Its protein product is CASSLSVTGFGEQFF.

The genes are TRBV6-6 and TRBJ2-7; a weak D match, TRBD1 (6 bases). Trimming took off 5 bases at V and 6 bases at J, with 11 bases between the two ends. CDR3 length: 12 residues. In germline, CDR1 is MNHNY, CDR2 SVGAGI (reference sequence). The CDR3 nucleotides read TGTGCCAGCAGTCTGACAGGACCCGAGCAGTACTTC. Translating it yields CASSLTGPEQYF.

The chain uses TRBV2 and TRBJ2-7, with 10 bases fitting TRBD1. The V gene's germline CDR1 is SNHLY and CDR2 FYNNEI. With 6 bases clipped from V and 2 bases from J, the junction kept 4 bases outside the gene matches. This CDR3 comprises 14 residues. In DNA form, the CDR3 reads TGTGCCAGCAGCTGGGACAGGGGAGCCTACGAGCAGTACTTC. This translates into CASSWDRGAYEQYF.

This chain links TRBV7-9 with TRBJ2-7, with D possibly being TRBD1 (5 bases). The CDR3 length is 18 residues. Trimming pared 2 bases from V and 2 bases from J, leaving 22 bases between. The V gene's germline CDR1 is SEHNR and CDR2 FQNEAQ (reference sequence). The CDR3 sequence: CASSLIGGVGQPTYEQYF. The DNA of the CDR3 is TGTGCCAGCAGCTTAATCGGTGGCGTCGGACAACCAACCTACGAGCAGTACTTC.

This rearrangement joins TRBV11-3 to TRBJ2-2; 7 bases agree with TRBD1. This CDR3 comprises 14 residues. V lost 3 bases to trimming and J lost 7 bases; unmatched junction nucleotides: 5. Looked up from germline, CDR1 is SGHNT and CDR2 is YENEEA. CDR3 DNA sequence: TGTGCCAGCAGCTTCACAGGGGAAGTCGGGGAGCTGTTTTTT. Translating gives CASSFTGEVGELFF.

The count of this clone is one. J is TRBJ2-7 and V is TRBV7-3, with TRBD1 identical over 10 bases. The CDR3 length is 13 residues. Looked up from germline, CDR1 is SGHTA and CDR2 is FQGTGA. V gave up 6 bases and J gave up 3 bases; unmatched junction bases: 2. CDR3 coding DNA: TGTGCCAGCAGTTGGACAGGGGGCTACGAGCAGTACTTC. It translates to CASSWTGGYEQYF.